This T cell receptor (beta chain) was observed in a study of blood T cell repertoires in COVID-19 (TCRdb year 2020). Notes on the research overall: The collaborator samples originated in the United States, Italy and Spain and spanned the acute and convalescent phases of COVID-19. The prospective study material was composed of cDNA or gDNA derived from T cells, B-cell-depleted T cells, or PBMCs. Subjects who had been exposed to COVID-19, were actively infected with it, or had recovered from it provided the deeply sampled blood TCRbeta repertoires that made up the dataset. The repertoires were released in a freely available public database meant as a resource for research on the immune response to SARS-CoV-2. Samples came from the ongoing ImmuneRACE study (first 160 participants) plus 1,254 subjects from 6 global collaborators. Nearly every sample came with metadata listing a de-identified subject ID, COVID-19 status, age in years and sex. Where available, HLA class I and class II types were taken from metadata supplied by the sample provider and were not determined by assay-based typing.

From the germline V gene, CDR1 is MGHRA and CDR2 is YSYEKL. V and J are truncated by 3 bases and 0 bases respectively, leaving an intervening sequence of 15 bases. The CDR3 covers 17 residues, taking in both the cysteine and the phenylalanine. The read is trimmed to its CDR3 DNA, 51 bases read in frame from base 1. Concerning this clone itself: Which antigen it targets is not known. No quality values exist for individual bases; no much larger clone is one base distant.

Each collaborating institution followed its own protocols to collect whole blood in K2EDTA tubes. For TCRbeta analysis, collaborators shipped samples in one of three forms: frozen whole blood, isolated PBMCs, or DNA extracted from either of those sample types. The immunoSEQ Assay, a bias-controlled multiplex PCR, was used to amplify TCRbeta CDR3 regions from genomic DNA. The paper's data handling went like this. The number of nucleated cells in each sample was estimated from the amplification of reference gene primers within the assay. To quantify the absolute abundance of each unique TCRbeta CDR3 rearrangement, sequence reads were collapsed and filtered. For each sample, productive Simpson clonality was calculated as the square root of Simpson's diversity index across productive rearrangements. TCRdb carries this immuneACCESS record with in-frame sequences only. Its versions omit some clonotypes, under half of them owing to an unresolved V gene in the studies checked, with the rest unexplained. V and J calls plus clone size are reproduced from that table; the DNA served to infer D and trimming. This sample has 300,000 to 400,000 clones in its table, and more than 75% of those were observed once. The ten biggest clones cover under 3% of the sample.

General findings and caveats noted by the study authors: How much clinical and demographic metadata was included differed by source and by participant, and the metadata was provided uncurated.

Sequencing was carried out using peripheral blood. This sequence uses TRBV4-1 and TRBJ2-1; perhaps TRBD2 is the D gene, with 6 bases matching. This receptor was identified in a human donor in a cohort sampled during active COVID-19. The CDR3 protein sequence reads: CASSHPLRGSSYNEQFF. The DNA reads as follows: TGCGCCAGCAGCCACCCCCTCCGGGGGAGCTCCTACAATGAGCAGTTCTTC.